These 21 T cell receptor beta chains were all obtained from the same sample, sequenced in a study of blood T cell repertoires in COVID-19. The table came from immunoSEQ multiplex PCR; TCRdb's copy has only in-frame clones and leaves some out. The data contain about 120,000 clones, 85% of them singletons. The sequencing sample was made of peripheral blood. These receptors all stem from a man at least 80 years old with acute or convalescent COVID-19.

The chain employs TRBV30 and TRBJ2-1; D is possibly TRBD2 (5 bases). Trimming shortened V by 1 base and J by 2 bases, and 18 bases separated the two germline ends. CDR1 and CDR2 (germline): GTSNPN, SVGIG (reference sequence). This CDR3 has 17 amino acids. The CDR3 DNA is TGTGCCTGGAGTGCTCTTACGAGGGTAGAAACCTACAATGAGCAGTTCTTC. Its translation: CAWSALTRVETYNEQFF.

The chain carries TRBV3-1 (or the pseudogene TRBV3-2) and TRBJ2-7; 11 bases are a match to TRBD2. Looked up from germline, CDR1 is LGHDT and CDR2 is YNNKEL (reference sequence). The CDR3 totals 15 residues. Germline trimming cut 3 bases from V and 6 bases from J; bases unmatched to any gene: 7. The CDR3 spells CASSHSGTSGREQYF. DNA of the CDR3: TGTGCCAGCAGCCACTCCGGGACTAGCGGTCGCGAGCAGTACTTC.

V gene TRBV11-2 combines with J gene TRBJ2-5, with no clear D. CDR3 length: 11 residues. Germline assignment: CDR1 SGHAT and CDR2 FQNNGV. V lost 4 bases to trimming and J lost 5 bases, with 5 bases between them. The CDR3 region is CASSSRETQYF. CDR3 in DNA: TGTGCCAGCAGCTCCCGGGAGACCCAGTACTTC. Full variable domain (outside the CDR3, taken from reference TRBV11-2 and TRBJ2-5): EAGVAQSPRYKIIEKRQSVAFWCNPISGHATLYWYQQILGQGPKLLIQFQNNGVVDDSQLPKDRFSAERLKGVDSTLKIQPAKLEDSAVYLCASSSRETQYFGPGTRLLVL.

The rearrangement uses TRBV5-1 and TRBJ1-6; D ambiguous. The CDR3 sequence is 13 residues long. The germline V and J ends were trimmed by 0 bases and 8 bases, with 6 bases remaining between them. Germline V CDR1 and CDR2: SGHRS, YFSETQ. CDR3 sequence (DNA): TGCGCCAGCAGCTTGGTCGGGGATTCACCCCTCCACTTT. Protein sequence: CASSLVGDSPLHF.

The chain recombines TRBV28 with TRBJ2-7, with TRBD1 as a possible D gene (6 bases). Germline assignment: CDR1 MDHEN and CDR2 SYDVKM. There are 15 residues in the CDR3. Deletions cut 6 bases from V and 1 base from J, with 16 bases between. Here the CDR3 DNA reads TGTGCCAGCAGAACGTCCGGGACACCTTCCTACGAGCAGTACTTC. This codes for CASRTSGTPSYEQYF.

With regard to this clone: At the DNA level, this CDR3 is encoded by other sequences in the same sample as well. The V gene is TRBV4-1, the J gene TRBJ1-6; D is perhaps TRBD1 (5 bases). Germline V gives CDR1 MGHRA, CDR2 YSYEKL. Trimming pared 0 bases from V and 7 bases from J, leaving 10 bases between. The CDR3 covers 15 residues. CDR3 protein: CASSQDRGRNSPLHF. CDR3 in DNA: TGCGCCAGCAGCCAAGATAGGGGCAGGAATTCACCCCTCCACTTT.

This chain joins TRBV6-5 and TRBJ1-1, with D unresolved. Trimming removed 10 bases at V and 4 bases at J, with 16 bases between. Germline V CDR1 and CDR2: MNHEY, SVGAGI. The CDR3 length is 13 residues. CDR3 coding DNA: TGTGCCACCCCTCCCCCCGGCGGCACTGAAGCTTTCTTT. Amino acid sequence: CATPPPGGTEAFF.

This clone was counted only a few times. The V gene is TRBV28, the J gene TRBJ1-3, with D unresolved. The CDR3 consists of 15 residues. Trimming stripped 7 bases from V and 1 base from J, with 14 bases between. Germline CDR1 reads MDHEN; CDR2 reads SYDVKM. The CDR3 region is CASINSGLSGNTIYF. DNA of the CDR3: TGTGCCAGCATAAACAGCGGTCTATCTGGAAACACCATATATTTT.

This clone was picked up one time. V usage is TRBV28 and J usage is TRBJ1-4; 7 nucleotides line up with TRBD1. Germline CDR1 MDHEN, CDR2 SYDVKM. This CDR3 comprises 13 residues. With V trimmed by 9 bases and J by 7 bases, 8 bases remained unmatched. The CDR3 loop reads CASLTGAGEKLFF. CDR3 coding DNA: TGTGCCAGTTTAACAGGGGCTGGTGAAAAACTGTTTTTT. The full variable domain, rest sourced from reference TRBV28 and TRBJ1-4, is DVKVTQSSRYLVKRTGEKVFLECVQDMDHENMFWYRQDPGLGLRLIYFSYDVKMKEKGDIPEGYSVSREKKERFSLILESASTNQTSMYLCASLTGAGEKLFFGSGTQLSVL.

The gene calls are TRBV18 and TRBJ1-5; 7 bases are shared with TRBD1. The CDR3 consists of 15 residues. The V segment lost 3 bases and the J segment 3 bases; nucleotides outside the gene matches: 5. Germline V gene sequence: CDR1 KGHSH, CDR2 LQKENI. CDR3 in amino acids: CASSPQTGTNQPQHF. The CDR3, as DNA: TGTGCCAGCTCACCCCAGACAGGGACCAATCAGCCCCAGCATTTT.

The rearrangement uses TRBV3-1 (or the pseudogene TRBV3-2) and TRBJ1-1; 8 nucleotides agree with TRBD1. CDR1 and CDR2 from the germline V gene are LGHDT and YNNKEL (reference sequence). Trimming at V came to 1 base and at J to 6 bases, leaving 10 bases not matched to a gene. The CDR3 has 16 residues. The CDR3 DNA follows: TGTGCCAGCAGCCAAGCAGCAGGGGGCTTAAGCGCTGAAGCTTTCTTT. Amino acid sequence: CASSQAAGGLSAEAFF.

The V and J genes are TRBV28 and TRBJ2-7, with D possibly TRBD1 on 5 matching bases. The CDR3 runs to 15 residues. Trimming took 5 bases from V and 3 from J, leaving 17 bases between them. The germline CDR1 and CDR2 sequences are MDHEN and SYDVKM. CDR3 amino acids: CASSPADSEGYEQYF. DNA of the CDR3: TGTGCCAGCAGTCCCGCCGACAGTGAAGGCTACGAGCAGTACTTC.

The rearrangement joins TRBV5-1 to TRBJ1-6; D is ambiguous. In germline, CDR1 is SGHRS, CDR2 YFSETQ. The CDR3 contains 17 residues. V was pared by 1 base and J by 0 bases, with 11 bases between. CDR3 coding DNA: TGCGCCAGCAGCTTGCCGCGTGGGAGCTCCTATAATTCACCCCTCCACTTT. Protein: CASSLPRGSSYNSPLHF.

The V and J genes are TRBV2 and TRBJ1-6, with a tentative D call TRBD1 (5 bases). The CDR3 is 16 residues long. CDR1 SNHLY and CDR2 FYNNEI come from the germline V gene. V lost 2 bases and J 9 bases, leaving 17 bases between the germline ends. CDR3 nucleotide sequence: TGTGCCAGCAGTGAAACAGGATCTGGGATCGGTTCACCCCTCCACTTT. Amino acid sequence: CASSETGSGIGSPLHF.

This chain links TRBV19 with TRBJ2-1, with no clear D. CDR3 length equals 13 residues. The V end was cut by 2 bases, the J end by 4 bases, with 6 bases between. Germline V gives CDR1 LNHDA, CDR2 SQIVND (reference sequence). This CDR3 is CASSIFRYNEQFF. For the CDR3, the DNA is TGTGCCAGTAGTATATTTAGATACAATGAGCAGTTCTTC. Variable domain in full (rest from reference TRBV19 and TRBJ2-1): DGGITQSPKYLFRKEGQNVTLSCEQNLNHDAMYWYRQDPGQGLRLIYYSQIVNDFQKGDIAEGYSVSREKKESFPLTVTSAQKNPTAFYLCASSIFRYNEQFFGPGTRLTVL.

The rearrangement joins TRBV11-2 to TRBJ1-2; D remains unclear. The germline V gene has CDR1 SGHAT and CDR2 FQNNGV. This CDR3 comprises 13 residues. Trimming cost V 5 bases and J 5 bases, with 12 bases left between them. The CDR3 region is CASSQAQVYGYTF. In DNA form, the CDR3 reads TGTGCCAGCAGCCAAGCCCAGGTTTATGGCTACACCTTC.

The V gene is TRBV5-1, the J gene TRBJ2-3, with 10 bases lining up with TRBD2. This CDR3 is built from 18 residues. The germline CDR1 and CDR2 sequences are SGHRS and YFSETQ. Trimming at V came to 0 bases and at J to 0 bases, leaving 7 bases not matched to a gene. CDR3 sequence (DNA): TGCGCCAGCAGCTTGGGGGCTAGCGGGGGACCTAGCACAGATACGCAGTATTTT. Protein: CASSLGASGGPSTDTQYF.

This chain joins TRBV9 and TRBJ2-2; 9 nucleotides align to TRBD2. Germline loops: CDR1 SGDLS, CDR2 YYNGEE. The V segment lost 2 bases and the J segment 3 bases; nucleotides outside the gene matches: 2. This CDR3 region has 15 residues. DNA for the CDR3: TGTGCCAGCAGCGTTCTAGCGGGATACACCGGGGAGCTGTTTTTT. This codes for CASSVLAGYTGELFF.

CDR3 DNA sequence: TGTGCCAGCAGCCAGGGAGGGTTTGACACCGGGGAGCTGTTTTTT. Its translation is CASSQGGFDTGELFF. The rearrangement joins TRBV9 to TRBJ2-2, with 7 bases fitting TRBD2. Per the germline V gene, CDR1 is SGDLS and CDR2 is YYNGEE. This CDR3 has 15 residues. The V gene end was trimmed by 4 bases and the J gene end by 3 bases; junction bases not matched to a gene: 6.

This clone was observed a handful of times. The chain carries TRBV7-3 and TRBJ2-1, with 13 bases fitting TRBD2. Germline CDR1 SGHTA, CDR2 FQGTGA. This CDR3 region has 16 residues. Unmatched junction bases numbered 8, after V lost 5 bases and J lost 7 bases. The CDR3 reads CASSPVPGLAGNEQFF. CDR3 DNA: TGTGCCAGCAGCCCAGTCCCGGGACTAGCGGGAAATGAGCAGTTCTTC.

This clone was seen once. The J gene is TRBJ1-6, the V gene TRBV19; D is uncertain. The length of the CDR3 is 14 residues. Trimming shortened V by 3 bases and J by 10 bases, and 13 bases separated the two germline ends. Germline values: CDR1 LNHDA, CDR2 SQIVND (reference sequence). The DNA for the CDR3 is TGTGCCAGTAGTATTTCGAGCTCCCGATCACCCCTCCACTTT. This translates into CASSISSSRSPLHF.